The 21 T cell receptor beta chains presented below share a single source sample, sequenced in a study of T cells in Graves' hyperthyroidism and ophthalmopathy. RNA transcripts served as the template for amplifying TCR beta CDR3 regions. Initially, a first-round RT-PCR of the TCR CDR3 employed the HTBI primer set. One entry per CDR3 protein results from TCRdb running MiXCR on the multiplex PCR reads. This table has hundreds of thousands of distinct CDR3 sequences, roughly 37% appearing once. The sample consisted of blood. The receptors come from a man aged 18 to 35 with Graves' hyperthyroidism.

The chain is built from TRBV29-1 and TRBJ2-7; 11 nucleotides agree with TRBD2. This CDR3 comprises 12 residues. The germline V gene encodes CDR1 SQVTM and CDR2 ANQGSEA. The ends lost 8 bases at V and 7 bases at J; junction bases unmatched: 7. In DNA form, the CDR3 reads TGCAGCTTAGCGGGAGGGACGGGGGAGCAGTACTTC. Translated, it gives CSLAGGTGEQYF.

The chain combines TRBV19 with TRBJ1-2; D remains unclear. Trimming took off 2 bases at V and 5 bases at J, with 9 bases between the two ends. This CDR3 comprises 13 residues. From germline, CDR1 is LNHDA and CDR2 SQIVND (reference sequence). The CDR3 region has the DNA TGTGCCAGTAGTATAATGGCGGGTTATGGCTACACCTTC. This encodes CASSIMAGYGYTF.

This clonotype was recorded many times. The CDR3 DNA reads as TGTGCCAGCAGCCTGGGGGTTTCACCCCTCCACTTT. Translation gives CASSLGVSPLHF. This rearrangement joins TRBV7-9 to TRBJ1-6; D is perhaps TRBD1 (5 bases). Trimming pared 5 bases from V and 9 bases from J, leaving 8 bases between. Germline CDR1 reads SEHNR; CDR2 reads FQNEAQ (reference sequence). CDR3 size: 12 residues.

V and J are TRBV20-1 and TRBJ2-7, with TRBD2 identical over 14 bases. The CDR3 sequence is 15 residues long. V dropped 6 bases and J dropped 5; count of bases not matched to a gene: 9. CDR1 is DFQATT, CDR2 SNEGSKA, per germline (reference sequence). This chain's CDR3 is CSAHSGTSGGNEQYF. CDR3 nucleotide sequence: TGCAGTGCCCACTCCGGGACTAGCGGGGGTAACGAGCAGTACTTC.

The gene calls are TRBV7-9 and TRBJ1-2, with 10 bases identical to TRBD1. This CDR3 contains 16 residues. Germline trimming cut 5 bases from V and 8 bases from J; bases unmatched to any gene: 14. Germline values: CDR1 SEHNR, CDR2 FQNEAQ (reference sequence). This CDR3 reads CASSLLMGQGQVGYTF. In nucleotides, the CDR3 is TGTGCCAGCAGCCTCTTAATGGGACAGGGGCAGGTGGGCTACACCTTC.

This clonotype was seen ten or more times. The chain links TRBV4-3 to TRBJ2-7; 9 nucleotides agree with TRBD2. Germline assignment: CDR1 LGHNA and CDR2 YSLEER. V lost 0 bases to trimming and J lost 3 bases; unmatched junction nucleotides: 6. The CDR3 consists of 16 residues. The CDR3 region is CASSQDVASGNYEQYF. CDR3 DNA: TGCGCCAGCAGCCAAGATGTGGCTAGCGGGAACTACGAGCAGTACTTC.

This clonotype was detected once. The V and J genes are TRBV24-1 and TRBJ2-3; D gene uncertain. The CDR3 runs 12 residues. Between the trimmed V and J ends, which lost 3 bases and 6 bases, there was a span of 6 bases. Germline CDR1 reads KGHDR; CDR2 reads SFDVKD. CDR3 loop: CATSDEGDTQYF. DNA of the CDR3: TGTGCCACCAGTGATGAAGGGGATACGCAGTATTTT.

This clonotype was seen at least ten times. The V and J genes are TRBV25-1 and TRBJ1-6, with unresolved D. The CDR3 runs to 15 residues. The V gene's germline CDR1 is MGHDK and CDR2 SYGVNS. Trimming shortened V by 2 bases and J by 8 bases, and 13 bases separated the two germline ends. CDR3 residues: CASSESGTRHSPLHF. CDR3 coding DNA: TGTGCCAGCAGTGAAAGCGGTACAAGGCATTCACCCCTCCACTTT. The full variable domain, with the rest looked up from reference TRBV25-1 and TRBJ1-6, is EADIYQTPRYLVIGTGKKITLECSQTMGHDKMYWYQQDPGMELHLIHYSYGVNSTEKGDLSSESTVSRIRTEHFPLTLESARPSHTSQYLCASSESGTRHSPLHFGNGTRLTVT.

This clonotype showed up just a few times. The rearrangement uses TRBV6-1 and TRBJ2-7, with D unresolved. The CDR3 length is 12 residues. Between the trimmed V and J ends, which lost 8 bases and 0 bases, there was a span of 8 bases. Germline V gene lookup returns CDR1 MNHNS and CDR2 SASEGT. The CDR3, as DNA: TGTGCCAGCTTTGGTTCCTCCTACGAGCAGTACTTC. Amino acid sequence: CASFGSSYEQYF.

This clonotype was seen many times. This chain uses TRBV5-1 with TRBJ1-5, with 9 bases matching TRBD1. With V trimmed by 0 bases and J by 4 bases, 2 bases remained unmatched. The CDR3 length is 15 residues. Germline V gene sequence: CDR1 SGHRS, CDR2 YFSETQ. The CDR3 sequence is CASSLAGQGNQPQHF. In DNA form, the CDR3 reads TGCGCCAGCAGCTTGGCGGGACAGGGTAATCAGCCCCAGCATTTT.

Ten or more counts support this clonotype. The chain joins TRBV9 to TRBJ1-2, with 7 bases aligning to TRBD1. Losses at the gene ends were 3 bases for V and 5 bases for J; bases not matched to a gene: 13. Germline lookup yields CDR1 SGDLS and CDR2 YYNGEE. CDR3 size: 16 residues. Here the CDR3 reads CASSGTTGPSFYGYTF. The CDR3 DNA follows: TGTGCCAGCAGCGGTACGACAGGGCCTTCCTTTTATGGCTACACCTTC.

This clonotype was seen just once. The V gene is TRBV6-1, the J gene TRBJ1-1, with D unclear. The V end was cut by 10 bases, the J end by 5 bases, with 14 bases between. CDR1 and CDR2 (germline): MNHNS, SASEGT. The CDR3 length is 12 residues. For the CDR3, the DNA is TGTGCCACCCGGGGAGATGGGACTGAAGCTTTCTTT. Amino acids: CATRGDGTEAFF.

The J gene is TRBJ1-1, the V gene TRBV7-3; 9 nucleotides align to TRBD1. The germline V gene encodes CDR1 SGHTA and CDR2 FQGTGA. Trimming cost V 4 bases and J 9 bases; bases outside gene matches: 6. This CDR3 is built from 13 residues. In nucleotides, the CDR3 is TGTGCCAGCAGCTCGGGACAGGGAGGGCAAGCTTTCTTT. As protein: CASSSGQGGQAFF.

The chain employs TRBV5-6 and TRBJ1-1; TRBD1 matches at 8 bases. The germline gives CDR1 SGHDT, CDR2 YYEEEE. This CDR3 comprises 17 residues. The V segment lost 2 bases and the J segment 0 bases; nucleotides outside the gene matches: 9. Written as DNA, the CDR3 is TGTGCCAGCAGCTTCGCGAGACAGGGGCCTTTGAACACTGAAGCTTTCTTT. This translates into CASSFARQGPLNTEAFF.

This clonotype appeared a few times. Compared with germline, one end of the junction differs, possibly owing to a read error. The V gene is TRBV2, the J gene TRBJ1-4, with TRBD1 as a possible D gene (6 bases). This CDR3 region has 15 residues. CDR1 is SNHLY, CDR2 FYNNEI, per germline. CDR3 amino acids: CASNEAQGTFEKLFF. CDR3 DNA: TGTGCCAGCAATGAAGCACAGGGAACGTTCGAAAAACTGTTTTTT.

The CDR3 bases are TGTGCCAGCACCCGGACAGGCAGAATGAACACTGAAGCTTTCTTT. Amino acids: CASTRTGRMNTEAFF. The chain links TRBV6-6 to TRBJ1-1, with 7 bases that match TRBD1. Unmatched junction bases numbered 8, after V lost 7 bases and J lost 0 bases. The CDR3 runs to 15 residues. CDR1 is MNHNY, CDR2 SVGAGI, per germline (reference sequence).

This clonotype was detected only a few times. The chain couples TRBV7-9 to TRBJ2-7; tentative D call: TRBD1 (6 bases). This CDR3 has 13 amino acids. Trimming took off 5 bases at V and 7 bases at J, with 15 bases between the two ends. The germline V gene has CDR1 SEHNR and CDR2 FQNEAQ (reference sequence). CDR3 residues: CASSVTGPGEQYF. CDR3 bases: TGTGCCAGCAGCGTAACAGGGCCGGGAGAGCAGTACTTC. Full variable domain (outside the CDR3, taken from reference TRBV7-9 and TRBJ2-7): DTGVSQNPRHKITKRGQNVTFRCDPISEHNRLYWYRQTLGQGPEFLTYFQNEAQLEKSRLLSDRFSAERPKGSFSTLEIQRTEQGDSAMYLCASSVTGPGEQYFGPGTRLTVT.

V is TRBV12-3 or TRBV12-4 and J is TRBJ1-2; D remains unclear. This CDR3 region has 10 residues. Trimming pared 3 bases from V and 9 bases from J, leaving 5 bases between. This CDR3 reads CASSFDSYTF. In nucleotides, the CDR3 is TGTGCCAGCAGTTTCGACAGCTACACCTTC.

V and J are TRBV6-5 and TRBJ2-7; D might be TRBD2 (5 bases). Per the germline V gene, CDR1 is MNHEY and CDR2 is SVGAGI. Trimming left V 1 base short and J 6 bases short, with 7 bases between. The CDR3 is 12 amino acids. The CDR3 DNA reads TGTGCCAGCAGTTACTTCGCGGGCGAGCAGTACTTC. It encodes CASSYFAGEQYF.

CDR3 loop: CSAGLPNTGELFF. CDR3 nucleotide sequence: TGCAGTGCTGGACTACCGAACACCGGGGAGCTGTTTTTT. V usage is TRBV20-1 and J usage is TRBJ2-2, with D possibly TRBD2 on 6 matching bases. Trimming shortened V by 5 bases and J by 0 bases, and 7 bases separated the two germline ends. The germline V gene has CDR1 DFQATT and CDR2 SNEGSKA (reference sequence). This CDR3 has 13 residues.

The count of this clonotype is one. The V gene is TRBV10-3, the J gene TRBJ1-2; 9 positions match TRBD1. Germline V gene sequence: CDR1 ENHRY, CDR2 SYGVKD. V shed 10 bases and J 11 bases; nucleotides not matched to a gene: 8. This CDR3 spans 11 amino acids. The CDR3 is CATGTGTAYTF. DNA of the CDR3: TGTGCCACCGGGACAGGGACAGCTTACACCTTC.